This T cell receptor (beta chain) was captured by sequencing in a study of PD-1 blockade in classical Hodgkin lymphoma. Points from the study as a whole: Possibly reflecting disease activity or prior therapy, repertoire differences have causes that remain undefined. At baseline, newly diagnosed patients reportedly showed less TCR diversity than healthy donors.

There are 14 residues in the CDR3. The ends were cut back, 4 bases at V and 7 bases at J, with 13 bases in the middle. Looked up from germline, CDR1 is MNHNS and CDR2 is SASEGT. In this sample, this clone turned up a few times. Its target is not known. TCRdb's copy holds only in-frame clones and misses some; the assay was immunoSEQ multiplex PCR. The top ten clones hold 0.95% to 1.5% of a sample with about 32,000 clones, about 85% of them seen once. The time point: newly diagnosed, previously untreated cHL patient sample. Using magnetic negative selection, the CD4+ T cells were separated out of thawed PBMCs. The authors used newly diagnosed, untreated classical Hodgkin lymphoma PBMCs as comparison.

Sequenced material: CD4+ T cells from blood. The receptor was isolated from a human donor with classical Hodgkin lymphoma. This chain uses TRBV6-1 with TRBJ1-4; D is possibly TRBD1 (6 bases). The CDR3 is CASSGGGRFEKLFF. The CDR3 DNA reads TGTGCCAGCAGTGGTGGGGGGCGGTTTGAAAAACTGTTTTTT.